This T cell receptor beta chain was documented in a study of blood T cell repertoires in COVID-19 (dated by TCRdb to about 2020). Regarding the complete study: Samples from collaborators originated in the United States, Italy and Spain and spanned both the acute and convalescent phases of COVID-19. Sample metadata almost always included a de-identified subject ID, COVID-19 status, age in years and sex. The samples were drawn from two sources: the first 160 participants of the ongoing ImmuneRACE study, and 1,254 subjects contributed by 6 global collaborators. Subjects who had been exposed to COVID-19, were actively infected with it, or had recovered from it provided the deeply sampled blood TCRbeta repertoires that made up the dataset. The prospective study material was composed of cDNA or gDNA derived from T cells, B-cell-depleted T cells, or PBMCs. Where available, HLA class I and class II types were taken from metadata supplied by the sample provider and were not determined by assay-based typing. A freely available public database, intended as a resource for researchers studying the immune response to SARS-CoV-2, is where the repertoires were released.

Study-level results and caveats: Clinical and demographic metadata were provided uncurated, with the amount varying by source and participant.

The germline V gene encodes CDR1 SGHAT and CDR2 FQNNGV. The junction shows trimming of 0 bases on V and 1 base on J, plus 6 bases between the germline ends. There are 14 amino acids in the CDR3, from cysteine to phenylalanine inclusive. This entry keeps only the CDR3 DNA: 42 bases, framed from base 1. A note on this clone: Its antigen target is currently unknown. Within one base of it there is no much larger clone, and no base qualities were kept.

In Seattle, one collaborating source enrolled patients while the infection was active and tracked those patients longitudinally over the course of disease. Whole blood was collected in K2EDTA tubes by collaborating institutions according to the institutions' own protocols. Collaborator samples were shipped for TCRbeta analysis as frozen whole blood, isolated PBMCs, or DNA extracted from either sample type. The immunoSEQ Assay, a bias-controlled multiplex PCR, was used to amplify TCRbeta CDR3 regions from genomic DNA. Processing in the source paper ran as follows. The number of nucleated cells in each sample was estimated from the amplification of reference gene primers within the assay. Sequence reads were collapsed and filtered to measure the absolute abundance of every unique TCRbeta CDR3 rearrangement. For each sample, productive Simpson clonality was calculated as the square root of Simpson's diversity index over productive rearrangements. TCRdb limited this immuneACCESS table to in-frame rearrangements with V and J called. A share of clones is missing; checked studies link under half to unresolved V genes, and the rest is unexplained. D and trimming come from the DNA, and the V and J calls and clone size come from that table. Recorded for this sample are 200,000 to 250,000 clones; nearly 85% of them occurred a single time. Roughly 1.3% of the sample is in the top ten clones.

Sequenced input: peripheral blood. This chain joins TRBV11-2 to TRBJ2-5; the D gene lacks a confident call. This TCR was recovered from a woman in her twenties or thirties with COVID-19, enrolled during active disease. CDR3 reads: CASSLDASQETQYF. At the DNA level, the sequence is TGTGCCAGCAGCTTAGATGCTAGCCAAGAGACCCAGTACTTC.